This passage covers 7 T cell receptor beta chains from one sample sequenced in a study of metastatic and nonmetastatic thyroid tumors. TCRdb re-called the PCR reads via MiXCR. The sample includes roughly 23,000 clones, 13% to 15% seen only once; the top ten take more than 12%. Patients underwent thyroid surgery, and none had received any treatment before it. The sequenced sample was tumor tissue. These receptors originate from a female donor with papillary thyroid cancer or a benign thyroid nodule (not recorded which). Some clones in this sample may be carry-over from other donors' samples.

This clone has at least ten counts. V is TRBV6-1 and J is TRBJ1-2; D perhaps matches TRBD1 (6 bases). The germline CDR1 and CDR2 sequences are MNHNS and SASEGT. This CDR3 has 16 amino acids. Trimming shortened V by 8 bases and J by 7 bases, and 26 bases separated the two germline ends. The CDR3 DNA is TGTGCCAGCTACCCATGGGGGCGTCAAAGCCAGGCTGGCTACACCTTC. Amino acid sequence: CASYPWGRQSQAGYTF.

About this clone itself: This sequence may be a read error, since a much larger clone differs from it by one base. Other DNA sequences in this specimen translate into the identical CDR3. The CDR3 DNA follows: TGTGCCAGCAGCGTAGCGACAGGGGGGCACACAGATACGCAGTATTTT. This encodes CASSVATGGHTDTQYF. J is TRBJ2-3 and V is TRBV9; TRBD1 aligns across 9 bases. Germline V lookup: CDR1 SGDLS, CDR2 YYNGEE. The CDR3 is 16 residues long. With V trimmed by 0 bases and J by 2 bases, 4 bases remained unmatched.

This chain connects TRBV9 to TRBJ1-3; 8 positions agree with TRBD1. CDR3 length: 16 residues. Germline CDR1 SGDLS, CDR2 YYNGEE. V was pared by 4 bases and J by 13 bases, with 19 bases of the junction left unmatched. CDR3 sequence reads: CASSYLTGGTGKTIYF. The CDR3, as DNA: TGTGCCAGCAGCTATCTCACAGGGGGAACTGGAAAAACAATATATTTT.

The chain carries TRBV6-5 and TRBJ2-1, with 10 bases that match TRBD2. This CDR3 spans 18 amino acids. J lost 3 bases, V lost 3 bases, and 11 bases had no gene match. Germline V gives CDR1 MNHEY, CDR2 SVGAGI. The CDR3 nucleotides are TGTGCCAGCAGTTATGTACGACTCGGACTAGCGGACTACAATGAGCAGTTCTTC. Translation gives CASSYVRLGLADYNEQFF.

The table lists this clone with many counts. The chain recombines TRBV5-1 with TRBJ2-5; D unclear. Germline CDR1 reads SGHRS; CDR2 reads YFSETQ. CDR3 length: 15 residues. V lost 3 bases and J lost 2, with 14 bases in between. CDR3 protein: CASSSFPDGQETQYF. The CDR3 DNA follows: TGCGCCAGCAGCTCCTTCCCCGACGGACAAGAGACCCAGTACTTC.

The CDR3 region has the DNA TGTGCCAGCAGCTTGCGACTAGCGGGAGTTATAGCCTACGAGCAGTACTTC. Protein sequence: CASSLRLAGVIAYEQYF. The V gene is TRBV5-6, the J gene TRBJ2-7, with TRBD2 matching over 12 bases. The CDR3 contains 17 residues. From germline, CDR1 is SGHDT and CDR2 YYEEEE. V gave up 1 base and J gave up 2 bases; unmatched junction bases: 7.

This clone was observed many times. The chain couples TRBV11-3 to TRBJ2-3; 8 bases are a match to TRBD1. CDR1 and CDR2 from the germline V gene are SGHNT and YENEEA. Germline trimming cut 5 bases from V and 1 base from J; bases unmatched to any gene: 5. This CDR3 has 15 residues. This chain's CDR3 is CASSPGQARTDTQYF. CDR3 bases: TGTGCCAGCAGCCCGGGACAGGCGCGCACAGATACGCAGTATTTT.